A single T cell receptor beta chain is shown here with its context. The germline V gene encodes CDR1 MNHEY and CDR2 SVGEGT. Between the trimmed V and J ends, which lost 10 bases and 8 bases, there was a span of 11 bases. This CDR3 is built from 10 residues. The data were taken from a study of T-cell memory formation after mild COVID-19. Whole-study context: Each donor largely had its own TCR clusters.

Sample barcodes and UMIs were carried by the TCR alpha and TCR beta cDNA libraries that 5'RACE generated with constant-segment primers. MiXCR, run by TCRdb on the 5' RACE reads, gives a single entry per CDR3 protein. The sample lists around 390,000 distinct CDR3 sequences, approximately 15% seen once, with 20% to 25% in the top ten. The sample consisted of PBMCs or a T cell subset sorted from them (not recorded which). V is TRBV6-2 or TRBV6-3 and J is TRBJ1-2; D uncertain. The sequence came from a man between 18 and 35 years old who had mild COVID-19 (a few samples of this study predate the infection). Cell type and time point are not known. CDR3: CATEFRGYTF. CDR3 in DNA: TGTGCCACCGAATTTAGGGGCTACACCTTC.